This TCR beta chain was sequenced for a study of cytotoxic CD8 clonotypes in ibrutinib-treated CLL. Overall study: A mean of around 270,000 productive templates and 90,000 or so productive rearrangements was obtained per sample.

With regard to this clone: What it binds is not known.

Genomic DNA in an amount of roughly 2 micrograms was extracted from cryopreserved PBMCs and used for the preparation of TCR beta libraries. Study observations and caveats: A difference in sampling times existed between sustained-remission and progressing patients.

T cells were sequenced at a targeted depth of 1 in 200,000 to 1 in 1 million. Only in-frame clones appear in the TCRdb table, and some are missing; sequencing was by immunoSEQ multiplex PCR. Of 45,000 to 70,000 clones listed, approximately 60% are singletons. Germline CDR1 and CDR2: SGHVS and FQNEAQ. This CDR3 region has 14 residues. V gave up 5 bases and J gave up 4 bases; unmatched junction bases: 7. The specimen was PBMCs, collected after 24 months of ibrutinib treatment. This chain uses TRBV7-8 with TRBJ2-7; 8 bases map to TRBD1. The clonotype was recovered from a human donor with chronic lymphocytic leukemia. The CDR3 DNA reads TGTGCCAGCAGCAGTTACAGGGGGAAATACGAGCAGTACGTC. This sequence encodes CASSSYRGKYEQYV.